The rows below give T cell receptor beta chains drawn from one sample of a study of blood T cell repertoires in COVID-19. Sequencing used immunoSEQ multiplex PCR; TCRdb keeps in-frame clones, though not all of them. This sample has 150,000 to 200,000 clones, with about 80% found just once. What was sequenced was PBMCs or T cells enriched from blood (not recorded which). Receptor source: a woman aged 60-70 years with acute COVID-19. Each CDR3 is given with its conserved first and last residue. Each record gives: V gene, D gene, clone size, J gene, CDR3 protein, CDR3 DNA. A D gene is named only where the DNA matches it firmly. Clone size appears in some rows only: once, few, many, or a class for an expanded clone.

V gene: TRBV15; D gene: -; clone size: once; J gene: TRBJ1-3; CDR3 protein: CATSRDKHNSGNTIYF; CDR3 DNA: TGTGCCACCAGCAGAGACAAACATAACTCTGGAAACACCATATATTTT
V gene: TRBV29-1; D gene: TRBD1; clone size: -; J gene: TRBJ1-2; CDR3 protein: CSVATGVNYGYTF; CDR3 DNA: TGCAGCGTTGCGACAGGGGTAAACTATGGCTACACCTTC
V gene: TRBV24-1; D gene: -; clone size: -; J gene: TRBJ2-2; CDR3 protein: CATSDFPQAGELFF; CDR3 DNA: TGTGCCACCAGTGATTTCCCCCAGGCCGGGGAGCTGTTTTTT
V gene: TRBV19; D gene: -; clone size: -; J gene: TRBJ1-3; CDR3 protein: CASMPDPRRQKPGNTIYF; CDR3 DNA: TGTGCCAGTATGCCCGATCCCCGAAGACAGAAGCCTGGAAACACCATATATTTT
V gene: TRBV24-1; D gene: TRBD2; clone size: -; J gene: TRBJ2-3; CDR3 protein: CATRRGGGPTDTQYF; CDR3 DNA: TGTGCCACCAGACGGGGCGGGGGGCCCACAGATACGCAGTATTTT
V gene: TRBV10-3; D gene: TRBD1; clone size: -; J gene: TRBJ1-1; CDR3 protein: CAISESRQGGRNEAFF; CDR3 DNA: TGTGCCATCAGTGAGTCGAGGCAGGGGGGAAGGAATGAAGCTTTCTTT
V gene: TRBV11-2; D gene: -; clone size: few; J gene: TRBJ1-5; CDR3 protein: CASSFSGANQPQHF; CDR3 DNA: TGTGCCAGCAGCTTCTCAGGGGCTAATCAGCCCCAGCATTTT
V gene: TRBV5-8; D gene: TRBD1; clone size: -; J gene: TRBJ1-2; CDR3 protein: CASSLQGVSNYGYTF; CDR3 DNA: TGTGCCAGCAGCCTTCAGGGGGTTTCTAACTATGGCTACACCTTC
V gene: TRBV11-2; D gene: TRBD1; clone size: few; J gene: TRBJ1-2; CDR3 protein: CASSPSTGGYGYTF; CDR3 DNA: TGTGCCAGCAGCCCGAGCACAGGGGGCTATGGCTACACCTTC
V gene: TRBV29-1; D gene: -; clone size: -; J gene: TRBJ2-3; CDR3 protein: CSVRRGRDSDTQYF; CDR3 DNA: TGCAGCGTTCGAAGGGGCAGGGACTCAGATACGCAGTATTTT
V gene: TRBV11-2; D gene: -; clone size: -; J gene: TRBJ1-2; CDR3 protein: CASSLGGNYGYTF; CDR3 DNA: TGTGCCAGCAGCTTAGGTGGCAACTATGGCTACACCTTC
V gene: TRBV5-1; D gene: TRBD1; clone size: -; J gene: TRBJ1-1; CDR3 protein: CASSLDRGLLAFF; CDR3 DNA: TGCGCCAGCAGCTTGGACAGGGGTTTACTAGCTTTCTTT
V gene: TRBV6-5; D gene: -; clone size: few; J gene: TRBJ1-4; CDR3 protein: CASSYSTWQTNEKLFF; CDR3 DNA: TGTGCCAGCAGTTACTCGACTTGGCAGACTAATGAAAAACTGTTTTTT
V gene: TRBV6-5; D gene: -; clone size: few; J gene: TRBJ2-7; CDR3 protein: CASSYNNGLGEQYF; CDR3 DNA: TGTGCCAGCAGTTACAATAACGGTCTCGGCGAGCAGTACTTC
V gene: TRBV29-1; D gene: TRBD2; clone size: -; J gene: TRBJ2-7; CDR3 protein: CSVETWTSGHSYEQYF; CDR3 DNA: TGCAGCGTTGAAACCTGGACTAGCGGGCACTCCTACGAGCAGTACTTC
V gene: TRBV19; D gene: -; clone size: -; J gene: TRBJ1-2; CDR3 protein: CASSIDRFIRVANYGYTF; CDR3 DNA: TGTGCCAGTAGTATAGATCGGTTCATCCGGGTCGCAAACTATGGCTACACCTTC
V gene: TRBV28; D gene: TRBD1; clone size: -; J gene: TRBJ1-4; CDR3 protein: CASSPGGQSNEKLFF; CDR3 DNA: TGTGCCAGCAGCCCAGGGGGCCAGAGCAATGAAAAACTGTTTTTT
V gene: TRBV10-1; D gene: -; clone size: -; J gene: TRBJ2-2; CDR3 protein: CASRDEGNTGELFF; CDR3 DNA: TGCGCCAGCAGAGACGAGGGGAACACCGGGGAGCTGTTTTTT
V gene: TRBV6-5; D gene: -; clone size: -; J gene: TRBJ2-7; CDR3 protein: CASNPGAPPYEQYF; CDR3 DNA: TGTGCCAGCAATCCAGGGGCCCCCCCCTACGAGCAGTACTTC
V gene: TRBV27; D gene: TRBD2; clone size: -; J gene: TRBJ2-3; CDR3 protein: CASSGAGLTQYF; CDR3 DNA: TGTGCCAGCAGTGGAGCGGGGCTTACGCAGTATTTT
V gene: TRBV30; D gene: -; clone size: -; J gene: TRBJ1-2; CDR3 protein: CAWSVLTGNYGYTF; CDR3 DNA: TGTGCCTGGAGCGTACTGACAGGAAACTATGGCTACACCTTC
V gene: TRBV3-1/TRBV3-2; D gene: -; clone size: -; J gene: TRBJ2-2; CDR3 protein: CASAATSGLAGELFF; CDR3 DNA: TGTGCCAGCGCCGCGACTAGTGGGTTAGCCGGGGAGCTGTTTTTT
V gene: TRBV29-1; D gene: TRBD1; clone size: -; J gene: TRBJ2-7; CDR3 protein: CSVEGTGEVGSFDEQYF; CDR3 DNA: TGCAGCGTTGAGGGGACAGGGGAGGTCGGGAGCTTCGACGAGCAGTACTTC
V gene: TRBV7-9; D gene: -; clone size: -; J gene: TRBJ2-2; CDR3 protein: CASSSGGGTQNTGELFF; CDR3 DNA: TGTGCCAGCAGCTCGGGTGGGGGCACCCAGAACACCGGGGAGCTGTTTTTT
V gene: TRBV10-2; D gene: -; clone size: -; J gene: TRBJ1-3; CDR3 protein: CASTITGNTIYF; CDR3 DNA: TGCGCCAGCACTATCACCGGAAACACCATATATTTT
V gene: TRBV18; D gene: -; clone size: -; J gene: TRBJ1-4; CDR3 protein: CASSPPQGTLNEKLFF; CDR3 DNA: TGTGCCAGCTCACCACCGCAAGGGACACTTAATGAAAAACTGTTTTTT
V gene: TRBV3-1/TRBV3-2; D gene: TRBD1; clone size: -; J gene: TRBJ1-6; CDR3 protein: CASSLFGQGRGSPLHF; CDR3 DNA: TGTGCCAGCAGCCTTTTCGGACAGGGAAGGGGATCACCCCTCCACTTT
V gene: TRBV25-1; D gene: -; clone size: -; J gene: TRBJ1-3; CDR3 protein: CASSELVGNTIYF; CDR3 DNA: TGTGCCAGCAGTGAATTGGTGGGCAACACCATATATTTT
V gene: TRBV3-1/TRBV3-2; D gene: TRBD2; clone size: -; J gene: TRBJ2-1; CDR3 protein: CASSQGPGLAGRDEQFF; CDR3 DNA: TGTGCCAGCAGCCAAGGCCCCGGACTAGCGGGGAGGGATGAGCAGTTCTTC
V gene: TRBV5-1; D gene: TRBD1; clone size: few; J gene: TRBJ2-3; CDR3 protein: CASSWGTGDTDTQYF; CDR3 DNA: TGCGCCAGCAGCTGGGGGACAGGGGACACAGATACGCAGTATTTT
V gene: TRBV2; D gene: -; clone size: -; J gene: TRBJ2-3; CDR3 protein: CAREREQGDTQYF; CDR3 DNA: TGTGCCAGGGAGCGGGAACAGGGAGATACGCAGTATTTT
V gene: TRBV18; D gene: TRBD1; clone size: -; J gene: TRBJ1-1; CDR3 protein: CASSSSTGTVTTEAFF; CDR3 DNA: TGTGCCAGCTCATCATCGACAGGGACGGTGACCACTGAAGCTTTCTTT
V gene: TRBV7-7; D gene: -; clone size: -; J gene: TRBJ2-5; CDR3 protein: CASSLGRQETQYF; CDR3 DNA: TGTGCCAGCAGCTTAGGTCGGCAAGAGACCCAGTACTTC
V gene: TRBV9; D gene: -; clone size: -; J gene: TRBJ1-6; CDR3 protein: CASSEQGNVPLHF; CDR3 DNA: TGTGCCAGCAGCGAGCAGGGTAACGTACCCCTCCACTTT
V gene: TRBV4-3; D gene: TRBD1; clone size: -; J gene: TRBJ2-2; CDR3 protein: CASSQGGDRWAAGELFF; CDR3 DNA: TGCGCCAGCAGCCAAGGAGGGGACAGGTGGGCTGCCGGGGAGCTGTTTTTT
V gene: TRBV19; D gene: -; clone size: -; J gene: TRBJ1-2; CDR3 protein: CASITGGGTYGYTF; CDR3 DNA: TGTGCCAGTATCACTGGGGGGGGGACGTATGGCTACACCTTC